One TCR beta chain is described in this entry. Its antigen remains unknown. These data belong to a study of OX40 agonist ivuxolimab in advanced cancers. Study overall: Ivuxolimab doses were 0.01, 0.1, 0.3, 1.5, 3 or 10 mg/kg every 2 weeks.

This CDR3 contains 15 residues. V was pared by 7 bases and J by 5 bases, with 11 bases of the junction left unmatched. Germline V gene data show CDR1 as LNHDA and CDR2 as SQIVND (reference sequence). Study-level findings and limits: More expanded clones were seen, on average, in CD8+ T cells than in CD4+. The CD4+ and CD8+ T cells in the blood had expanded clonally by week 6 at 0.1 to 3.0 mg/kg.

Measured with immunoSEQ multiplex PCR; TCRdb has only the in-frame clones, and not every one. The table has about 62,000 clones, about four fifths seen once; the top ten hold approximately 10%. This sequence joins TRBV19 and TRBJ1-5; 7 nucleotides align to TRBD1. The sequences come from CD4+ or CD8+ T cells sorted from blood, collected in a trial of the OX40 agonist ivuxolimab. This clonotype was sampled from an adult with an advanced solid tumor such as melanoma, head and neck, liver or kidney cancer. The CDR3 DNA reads TGTGCCAGTAAGATAACAGGGGCGACTCATCAGCCCCAGCATTTT. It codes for CASKITGATHQPQHF.